This entry concerns a single T cell receptor (beta chain). Assay: immunoSEQ multiplex PCR; the TCRdb copy retains only in-frame clones and omits some. The sample carries about 48,000 clones, 85% to 95% recorded once. The data derive from a study of T cell changes during pregnancy in multiple sclerosis. The CDR3 is 18 amino acids. Germline V gives CDR1 SGHVS, CDR2 FNYEAQ. After removal of 1 base from V and 1 base from J, the junction contained 11 bases not matched to a gene. The specimen was CD4+ T cells from peripheral blood mononuclear cells, collected in the second trimester of pregnancy. The source is a female donor in good health, enrolled as a control in a pregnancy study. The chain employs TRBV7-6 and TRBJ2-3; 7 bases match TRBD2. In DNA, the CDR3 is TGTGCCAGCAGCTTAGACCCGTGGGGAGCGGGACGCACAGATACGCAGTATTTT. Protein product: CASSLDPWGAGRTDTQYF.